One and the same sample provided the 3 T cell receptor beta chains below, sequenced in a study of regulatory T cells in long-lasting Graves disease (dated by TCRdb to 2020 to 2022). Interpreted using the paper, the time point label stands for: newly diagnosed GD, antithyroid drugs for less than 3 months. RNA was extracted from PBMCs in TRIzol for both TCR sequencing and RNA sequencing. The library relied on multiplex PCR. Sequencing relied on an Illumina HiSeq 4000. TCR beta libraries were built with iRepertoire HTBI primers and Arm-PCR amplification of CDR3 regions. The public reads were quality trimmed at Q25 with fastp and then assembled into clones with MiXCR by TCRdb, keeping productive beta chains. Rows with one shared CDR3 protein collapse into an entry with the most common genes and DNA. This sample has approximately 400,000 distinct CDR3 sequences in its table, and 15% of those were observed once. The leading ten clones occupy 16% of the sample.

The same data also contributed to another study, on T cells in Graves' hyperthyroidism and ophthalmopathy.

Sequencing used peripheral blood mononuclear cells (PBMCs), obtained at new diagnosis, from a patient treated with antithyroid drugs. The receptors come from a young woman with Graves disease. Donor details come from another sample of the same person, matched by shared clones.

The chain combines TRBV28 with TRBJ2-1; 8 nucleotides match TRBD2. The CDR3 runs 14 residues. From germline, CDR1 is MDHEN and CDR2 SYDVKM. The trim removed 4 bases at V and 9 bases at J, leaving 8 bases unmatched. The CDR3 loop reads CASSSGGTRGEQFF. As DNA, the CDR3 is TGTGCCAGCAGTTCCGGCGGGACTAGGGGTGAGCAGTTCTTC.

This clonotype was counted many times. The rearrangement joins TRBV18 to TRBJ2-7, with 9 bases matching TRBD2. This CDR3 has 16 residues. Trimming at V came to 0 bases and at J to 7 bases, leaving 10 bases not matched to a gene. CDR1 and CDR2 from the germline V gene are KGHSH and LQKENI. The CDR3 DNA reads TGTGCCAGCTCACCACCTAGTTTAGCGGGAGTGCGGGAGCAGTACTTC. Its translation is CASSPPSLAGVREQYF.

This clonotype came up many times. V usage is TRBV15 and J usage is TRBJ2-1, with 9 positions matching TRBD2. Germline CDR1 is LNHNV and CDR2 is YYDKDF (reference sequence). V lost 5 bases to trimming and J lost 3 bases; unmatched junction nucleotides: 11. The CDR3 runs to 17 residues. The CDR3 coding sequence is TGTGCCACCAGCGTGGCGATGGCGGGAGGGAACTACAATGAGCAGTTCTTC. It specifies CATSVAMAGGNYNEQFF.